A selection of T cell receptor beta chains follows, all from one sample in a study of T cell changes during pregnancy in multiple sclerosis. Clones were sequenced by immunoSEQ multiplex PCR, and TCRdb holds only the in-frame ones, with some missing. This table has over 30,000 clones, 88% appearing once. The sequences come from CD4+ T cells from peripheral blood mononuclear cells, collected before pregnancy. The receptors originated from a female donor with multiple sclerosis, enrolled in a pregnancy study. The CDR3 runs from the conserved cysteine through the conserved F or W. A D gene is named only where the DNA matches it firmly. Expanded clones are given a class, and other clones once, few, many or no size at all.

v_gene: TRBV7-2
j_gene: TRBJ1-5
abundance: -
d_gene: -
CDR3aa: CASSSRSNQPQHF
CDR3nt: TGTGCCAGCAGCTCCCGTAGCAATCAGCCCCAGCATTTT

v_gene: TRBV7-6
j_gene: TRBJ1-1
abundance: -
d_gene: TRBD1
CDR3aa: CASSLGQGGAGTEAFF
CDR3nt: TGTGCCAGCAGCTTGGGACAGGGGGGAGCAGGCACTGAAGCTTTCTTT

v_gene: TRBV4-3
j_gene: TRBJ1-2
abundance: -
d_gene: TRBD1
CDR3aa: CASSPWTGGDGYTF
CDR3nt: TGCGCCAGCAGCCCCTGGACAGGGGGCGACGGCTACACCTTC

v_gene: TRBV2
j_gene: TRBJ1-5
abundance: -
d_gene: -
CDR3aa: CASSVAGGGNQPQHF
CDR3nt: TGTGCCAGCAGCGTGGCGGGCGGAGGCAATCAGCCCCAGCATTTT

v_gene: TRBV6-6
j_gene: TRBJ1-4
abundance: -
d_gene: -
CDR3aa: CASSSGQSKFEKLFF
CDR3nt: TGTGCCAGCAGCTCGGGACAATCAAAGTTTGAAAAACTGTTTTTT

v_gene: TRBV18
j_gene: TRBJ2-7
abundance: -
d_gene: TRBD1
CDR3aa: CASSPGTGGWEQYF
CDR3nt: TGTGCCAGCTCACCCGGGACAGGGGGATGGGAGCAGTACTTC

v_gene: TRBV10-1
j_gene: TRBJ2-2
abundance: -
d_gene: -
CDR3aa: CASSAQGANTGELFF
CDR3nt: TGCGCCAGCAGTGCACAGGGCGCGAACACCGGGGAGCTGTTTTTT

v_gene: TRBV6-5
j_gene: TRBJ1-1
abundance: -
d_gene: TRBD1
CDR3aa: CASSPGQGGPTEAFF
CDR3nt: TGTGCCAGCAGCCCTGGACAGGGGGGCCCCACTGAAGCTTTCTTT

v_gene: TRBV30
j_gene: TRBJ2-7
abundance: -
d_gene: TRBD1
CDR3aa: CAWSGRDRGYYEQYF
CDR3nt: TGTGCCTGGAGTGGCCGGGACAGGGGGTACTACGAGCAGTACTTC

v_gene: TRBV13
j_gene: TRBJ2-1
abundance: -
d_gene: TRBD1
CDR3aa: CASSFEQGSHNEQFF
CDR3nt: TGTGCCAGCAGCTTTGAACAGGGGAGCCACAATGAGCAGTTCTTC

v_gene: TRBV11-3
j_gene: TRBJ1-1
abundance: -
d_gene: -
CDR3aa: CASSLDPGRGLFF
CDR3nt: TGTGCCAGCAGCTTAGATCCCGGCAGGGGTCTTTTCTTT

v_gene: TRBV11-2
j_gene: TRBJ2-7
abundance: few
d_gene: TRBD1
CDR3aa: CASSPQTGVVYEQYF
CDR3nt: TGTGCCAGCAGCCCCCAGACAGGGGTCGTCTACGAGCAGTACTTC

v_gene: TRBV27
j_gene: TRBJ2-7
abundance: -
d_gene: TRBD2
CDR3aa: CASRLAGDLEQYF
CDR3nt: TGTGCCAGCCGACTAGCGGGAGACCTCGAGCAGTACTTC

v_gene: TRBV19
j_gene: TRBJ2-1
abundance: once
d_gene: TRBD1
CDR3aa: CASTSGTGDRKKQFF
CDR3nt: TGTGCCAGTACCTCCGGGACAGGGGATAGAAAAAAGCAGTTCTTC

v_gene: TRBV5-1
j_gene: TRBJ1-2
abundance: -
d_gene: -
CDR3aa: CASSVAGQGNGYTF
CDR3nt: TGCGCCAGCAGCGTGGCTGGGCAGGGGAATGGCTACACCTTC

v_gene: TRBV5-6
j_gene: TRBJ1-1
abundance: -
d_gene: -
CDR3aa: CASSQRQAIGEAFF
CDR3nt: TGTGCCAGCAGCCAAAGACAGGCCATTGGGGAAGCTTTCTTT

v_gene: TRBV7-2
j_gene: TRBJ2-3
abundance: -
d_gene: -
CDR3aa: CASSLYTDTQYF
CDR3nt: TGTGCCAGCAGCTTGTACACAGATACGCAGTATTTT

v_gene: TRBV7-3
j_gene: TRBJ2-5
abundance: -
d_gene: -
CDR3aa: CASSNSQQETQYF
CDR3nt: TGTGCCAGCAGCAATTCCCAGCAAGAGACCCAGTACTTC

v_gene: TRBV9
j_gene: TRBJ1-4
abundance: few
d_gene: -
CDR3aa: CASSVLGRPNEKLFF
CDR3nt: TGTGCCAGCAGCGTATTGGGCCGGCCGAATGAAAAACTGTTTTTT

v_gene: TRBV7-9
j_gene: TRBJ2-2
abundance: -
d_gene: TRBD2
CDR3aa: CASRRTSGRTGELFF
CDR3nt: TGTGCCAGCAGGCGGACTAGCGGGAGGACCGGGGAGCTGTTTTTT

v_gene: TRBV7-2
j_gene: TRBJ2-7
abundance: -
d_gene: -
CDR3aa: CASSYTGYEQYF
CDR3nt: TGTGCCAGCAGCTATACAGGGTACGAGCAGTACTTC

v_gene: TRBV27
j_gene: TRBJ1-5
abundance: -
d_gene: -
CDR3aa: CASSSRGGPGQPQHF
CDR3nt: TGTGCCAGCAGTTCCCGAGGAGGGCCCGGCCAGCCCCAGCATTTT

v_gene: TRBV28
j_gene: TRBJ2-7
abundance: medium-sized
d_gene: -
CDR3aa: CASSLPGLAYEQYF
CDR3nt: TGTGCCAGCAGTTTACCGGGACTCGCCTACGAGCAGTACTTC

v_gene: TRBV9
j_gene: TRBJ1-1
abundance: -
d_gene: -
CDR3aa: CASSVGSAKISTEAFF
CDR3nt: TGTGCCAGCAGCGTAGGGTCAGCGAAGATCTCCACTGAAGCTTTCTTT

v_gene: TRBV2
j_gene: TRBJ2-7
abundance: -
d_gene: TRBD1
CDR3aa: CASSRSPGQGYEQYF
CDR3nt: TGTGCCAGCAGTCGGAGCCCGGGACAGGGCTACGAGCAGTACTTC

v_gene: TRBV4-1
j_gene: TRBJ1-2
abundance: -
d_gene: TRBD1
CDR3aa: CASSRQYRGDGYTF
CDR3nt: TGCGCCAGCAGCCGCCAGTACAGGGGTGATGGCTACACCTTC

v_gene: TRBV28
j_gene: TRBJ1-1
abundance: medium-sized
d_gene: TRBD1
CDR3aa: CASRGTGAAFF
CDR3nt: TGTGCCAGCAGGGGGACAGGGGCTGCTTTCTTT

v_gene: TRBV5-4
j_gene: TRBJ1-1
abundance: -
d_gene: TRBD1
CDR3aa: CASSLDRGSVNTEAFF
CDR3nt: TGTGCCAGCAGCTTGGACAGGGGATCAGTGAACACTGAAGCTTTCTTT

v_gene: TRBV5-1
j_gene: TRBJ2-7
abundance: -
d_gene: -
CDR3aa: CASSLQLGGTYEQYF
CDR3nt: TGCGCCAGCAGCTTGCAATTAGGGGGTACCTACGAGCAGTACTTC

v_gene: TRBV19
j_gene: TRBJ1-5
abundance: -
d_gene: TRBD1
CDR3aa: CASSIPIQGAIQPQHF
CDR3nt: TGTGCCAGTAGTATCCCCATCCAGGGGGCGATTCAGCCCCAGCATTTT

v_gene: TRBV7-2
j_gene: TRBJ2-7
abundance: -
d_gene: TRBD1
CDR3aa: CASSLSTGAGEQYF
CDR3nt: TGTGCCAGCAGCTTATCGACAGGGGCGGGCGAGCAGTACTTC

v_gene: TRBV10-2
j_gene: TRBJ2-2
abundance: -
d_gene: TRBD2
CDR3aa: CACRPGTSNGGELFF
CDR3nt: TGCGCCTGCCGACCCGGGACTAGTAATGGCGGGGAGCTGTTTTTT

v_gene: TRBV11-2
j_gene: TRBJ2-1
abundance: -
d_gene: -
CDR3aa: CASSLSYSYNEQFF
CDR3nt: TGTGCCAGCAGCTTATCGTATAGCTACAATGAGCAGTTCTTC

v_gene: TRBV27
j_gene: TRBJ2-3
abundance: -
d_gene: -
CDR3aa: CASQSGPSTDTQYF
CDR3nt: TGTGCCAGCCAGAGCGGGCCGAGCACAGATACGCAGTATTTT

v_gene: TRBV14
j_gene: TRBJ2-7
abundance: -
d_gene: TRBD2
CDR3aa: CASSRRTSGSKNEQYF
CDR3nt: TGTGCCAGCAGCCGACGAACTAGCGGGAGCAAAAACGAGCAGTACTTC

v_gene: TRBV28
j_gene: TRBJ2-5
abundance: -
d_gene: -
CDR3aa: CASSNPAEETQYF
CDR3nt: TGTGCCAGCAGCAACCCTGCTGAGGAGACCCAGTACTTC

v_gene: TRBV5-1
j_gene: TRBJ2-3
abundance: -
d_gene: TRBD1
CDR3aa: CASSLGQGAADTQYF
CDR3nt: TGCGCCAGCAGCTTGGGGCAGGGGGCTGCAGATACGCAGTATTTT

v_gene: TRBV28
j_gene: TRBJ2-7
abundance: once
d_gene: -
CDR3aa: CASSFLLGTYEQYF
CDR3nt: TGTGCCAGCAGTTTTCTCCTAGGAACCTACGAGCAGTACTTC

v_gene: TRBV5-1
j_gene: TRBJ2-6
abundance: -
d_gene: TRBD1
CDR3aa: CASSPGTVSSGANVLTF
CDR3nt: TGCGCCAGCAGCCCCGGGACAGTCAGCTCTGGGGCCAACGTCCTGACTTTC

v_gene: TRBV7-9
j_gene: TRBJ1-5
abundance: -
d_gene: TRBD1
CDR3aa: CASSLEEGQGARQPQHF
CDR3nt: TGTGCCAGCAGCTTAGAGGAGGGACAGGGGGCGCGTCAGCCCCAGCATTTT

v_gene: TRBV28
j_gene: TRBJ1-5
abundance: -
d_gene: TRBD1
CDR3aa: CASSLGPDRVTGQPQHF
CDR3nt: TGTGCCAGCAGTTTAGGCCCGGACAGGGTTACCGGGCAGCCCCAGCATTTT

v_gene: TRBV19
j_gene: TRBJ2-5
abundance: -
d_gene: -
CDR3aa: CASSIGTAQETQYF
CDR3nt: TGTGCCAGTAGTATCGGGACTGCCCAAGAGACCCAGTACTTC

v_gene: TRBV11-3
j_gene: TRBJ2-2
abundance: -
d_gene: -
CDR3aa: CASSLGTRGGELFF
CDR3nt: TGTGCCAGCAGCTTAGGTACTCGGGGCGGGGAGCTGTTTTTT

v_gene: TRBV29-1
j_gene: TRBJ2-2
abundance: once
d_gene: TRBD1
CDR3aa: CSFLTGGGTGELFF
CDR3nt: TGCAGCTTCTTGACAGGGGGCGGCACCGGGGAGCTGTTTTTT

v_gene: TRBV19
j_gene: TRBJ1-2
abundance: -
d_gene: -
CDR3aa: CASSIESAGALHYGYTF
CDR3nt: TGTGCCAGTAGTATAGAAAGCGCAGGGGCCCTCCACTATGGCTACACCTTC

v_gene: TRBV28
j_gene: TRBJ1-4
abundance: -
d_gene: -
CDR3aa: CASSLAGSNEKLFF
CDR3nt: TGTGCCAGCAGTTTAGCAGGGTCTAATGAAAAACTGTTTTTT

v_gene: TRBV6-6
j_gene: TRBJ2-7
abundance: -
d_gene: TRBD1
CDR3aa: CASSSATGTAPYEQYF
CDR3nt: TGTGCCAGCAGTTCCGCAACCGGGACAGCTCCCTACGAGCAGTACTTC

v_gene: TRBV4-3
j_gene: TRBJ1-4
abundance: -
d_gene: -
CDR3aa: CASSHAEREKLFF
CDR3nt: TGCGCCAGCAGCCATGCGGAGCGGGAAAAACTGTTTTTT

v_gene: TRBV28
j_gene: TRBJ1-2
abundance: -
d_gene: -
CDR3aa: CASSLQGREGYTF
CDR3nt: TGTGCCAGCAGTTTACAGGGGAGAGAAGGCTACACCTTC

v_gene: TRBV27
j_gene: TRBJ2-1
abundance: -
d_gene: TRBD1
CDR3aa: CASSPPGTGDSFF
CDR3nt: TGTGCCAGCAGTCCGCCCGGGACAGGGGATTCGTTCTTC